This T cell receptor beta chain comes out of a study of blood T cell repertoires in COVID-19. Study as a whole: PBMCs, B-cell-depleted T cells, or T cells provided the cDNA or gDNA that made up the material.

In its sample, this clone was seen a few times. V lost 1 base to trimming and J lost 6 bases; unmatched junction nucleotides: 0. CDR1 is MNHNS, CDR2 SASEGT, per germline. The CDR3 has 14 residues. Assay: immunoSEQ multiplex PCR; the TCRdb copy retains only in-frame clones and omits some. The table includes 150,000 to 180,000 clones, 75% to 85% detected once. Sequencing used peripheral blood. This TCR derives from a man in his 60s with acute or convalescent COVID-19. The chain uses TRBV6-1 and TRBJ2-2, with 9 bases aligning to TRBD1. CDR3 sequence reads: CASSEGTGAGELFF. For the CDR3, the DNA is TGTGCCAGCAGTGAAGGGACAGGGGCCGGGGAGCTGTTTTTT.